This TCR beta chain was sequenced during a study of T cell changes during pregnancy in multiple sclerosis. TCRdb's copy holds only in-frame clones and misses some; the assay was immunoSEQ multiplex PCR. The table shows tens of thousands of clones, with about 91% occurring only once. Trimming left V 2 bases short and J 1 base short, with 8 bases between. There are 14 residues in the CDR3. Per the germline V gene, CDR1 is SGHVS and CDR2 is FNYEAQ. Sequenced here: peripheral blood, sampled in the first trimester of pregnancy. This sequence originates from a female donor with multiple sclerosis, enrolled in a pregnancy study. The chain has TRBV7-6 and TRBJ1-1; D gene uncertain. Written as DNA, the CDR3 is TGTGCCAGCAGCTTAACAACCGAGAACACTGAAGCTTTCTTT. This gives the protein CASSLTTENTEAFF. The whole variable domain, filled in from reference TRBV7-6 and TRBJ1-1, reads GAGVSQSPRYKVTKRGQDVALRCDPISGHVSLYWYRQALGQGPEFLTYFNYEAQQDKSGLPNDRFSAERPEGSISTLTIQRTEQRDSAMYRCASSLTTENTEAFFGQGTRLTVV.